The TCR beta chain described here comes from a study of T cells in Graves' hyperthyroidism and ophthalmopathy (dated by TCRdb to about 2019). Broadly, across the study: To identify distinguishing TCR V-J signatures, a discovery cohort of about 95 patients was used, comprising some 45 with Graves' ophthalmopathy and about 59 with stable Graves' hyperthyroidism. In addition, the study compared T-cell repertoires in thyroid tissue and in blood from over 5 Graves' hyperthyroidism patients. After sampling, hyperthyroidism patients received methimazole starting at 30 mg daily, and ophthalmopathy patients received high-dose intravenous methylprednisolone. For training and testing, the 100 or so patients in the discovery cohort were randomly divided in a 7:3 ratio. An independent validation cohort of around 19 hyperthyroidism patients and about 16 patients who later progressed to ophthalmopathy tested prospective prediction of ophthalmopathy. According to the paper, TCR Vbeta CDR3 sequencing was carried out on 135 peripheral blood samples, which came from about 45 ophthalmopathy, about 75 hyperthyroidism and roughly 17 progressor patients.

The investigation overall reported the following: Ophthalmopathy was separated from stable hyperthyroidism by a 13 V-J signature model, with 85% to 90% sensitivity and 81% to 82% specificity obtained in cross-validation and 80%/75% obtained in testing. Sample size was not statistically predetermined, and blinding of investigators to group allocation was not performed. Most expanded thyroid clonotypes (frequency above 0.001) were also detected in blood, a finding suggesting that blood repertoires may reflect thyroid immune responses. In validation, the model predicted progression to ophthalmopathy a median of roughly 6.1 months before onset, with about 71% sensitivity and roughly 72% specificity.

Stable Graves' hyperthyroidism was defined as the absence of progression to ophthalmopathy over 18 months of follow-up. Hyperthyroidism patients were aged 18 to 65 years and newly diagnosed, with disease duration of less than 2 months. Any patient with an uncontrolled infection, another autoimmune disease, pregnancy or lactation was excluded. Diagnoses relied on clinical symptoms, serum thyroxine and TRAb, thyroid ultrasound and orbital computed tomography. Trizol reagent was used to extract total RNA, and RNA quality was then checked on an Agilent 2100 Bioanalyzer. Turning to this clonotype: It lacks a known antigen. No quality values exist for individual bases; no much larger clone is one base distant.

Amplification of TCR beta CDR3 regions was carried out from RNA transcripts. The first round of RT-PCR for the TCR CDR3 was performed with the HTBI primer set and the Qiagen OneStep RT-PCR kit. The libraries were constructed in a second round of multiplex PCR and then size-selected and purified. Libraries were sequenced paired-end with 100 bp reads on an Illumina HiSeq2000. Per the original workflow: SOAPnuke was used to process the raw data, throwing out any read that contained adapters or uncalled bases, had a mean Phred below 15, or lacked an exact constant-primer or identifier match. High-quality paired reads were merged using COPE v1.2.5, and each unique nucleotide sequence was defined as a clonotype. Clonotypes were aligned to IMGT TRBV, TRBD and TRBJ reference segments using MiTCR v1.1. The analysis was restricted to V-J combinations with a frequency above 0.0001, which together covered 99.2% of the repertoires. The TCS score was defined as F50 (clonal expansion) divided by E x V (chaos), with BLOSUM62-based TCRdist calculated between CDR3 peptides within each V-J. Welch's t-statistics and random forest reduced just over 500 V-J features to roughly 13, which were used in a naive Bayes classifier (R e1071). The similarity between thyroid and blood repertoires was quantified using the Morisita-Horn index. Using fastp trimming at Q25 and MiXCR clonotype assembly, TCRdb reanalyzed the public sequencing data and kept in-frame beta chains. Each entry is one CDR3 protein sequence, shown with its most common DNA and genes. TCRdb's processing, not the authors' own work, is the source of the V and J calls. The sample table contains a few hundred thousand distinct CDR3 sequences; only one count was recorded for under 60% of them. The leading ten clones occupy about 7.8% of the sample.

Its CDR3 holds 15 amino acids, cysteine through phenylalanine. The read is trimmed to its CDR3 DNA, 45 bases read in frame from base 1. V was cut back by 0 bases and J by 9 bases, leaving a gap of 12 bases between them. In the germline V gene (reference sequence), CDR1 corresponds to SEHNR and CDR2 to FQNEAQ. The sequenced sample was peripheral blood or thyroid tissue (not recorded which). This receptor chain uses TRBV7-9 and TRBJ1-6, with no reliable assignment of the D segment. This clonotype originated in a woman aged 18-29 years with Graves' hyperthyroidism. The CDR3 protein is CASSLASGGSSPLHF. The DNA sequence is TGTGCCAGCAGCTTAGCTTCGGGTGGCTCTTCACCCCTCCACTTT.